This T cell receptor (beta chain) was sequenced in a study of T cells in Graves' hyperthyroidism and ophthalmopathy. Study background: Before treatment of any kind, peripheral blood was taken at initial diagnosis.

Notes on this clonotype: This could be a read error, since a much larger clone is one nucleotide away.

The investigators amplified TCR beta CDR3 regions from RNA transcripts. First-round RT-PCR with HTBI primers amplified the TCR CDR3 region. TCRdb analysed the multiplex PCR reads with MiXCR anew, one entry per CDR3 protein. The repertoire holds 300,000 to 500,000 distinct CDR3 sequences, with 11% to 15% as singletons. The CDR3 length is 17 residues. Germline CDR1 is MNHEY and CDR2 is SMNVEV (reference sequence). The ends lost 7 bases at V and 5 bases at J; junction bases unmatched: 14. The V call is TRBV27, the J call TRBJ2-3, with 11 nucleotides matching TRBD2. This sequence was found in a middle-aged man with Graves' ophthalmopathy. The sample comprised blood. In nucleotides, the CDR3 is TGTGCCAGCACCCCCCCCGGACTAGCGGGCCTCAGAGATACGCAGTATTTT. Translation: CASTPPGLAGLRDTQYF.